Listed below are T cell receptor beta chains from one sample, sequenced in a study of T cell responses to AZD1222 COVID-19 vaccine. The method was immunoSEQ multiplex PCR; TCRdb's version includes in-frame clones alone and lacks a portion of them. The sample has over 150,000 clones, approximately 93% seen once. This sample comprised peripheral blood, obtained 28 days after the second AZD1222 dose. These receptors all come from an adult who received the AZD1222 COVID-19 vaccine. Each CDR3 is given without its conserved first and last residue. Each record gives: CDR3 protein, J gene, V gene, D gene. D genes are given only for firm matches.

CDR3aa: ASSQAGGNTGELF; j_gene: TRBJ2-2; v_gene: TRBV4-1; d_gene: TRBD2
CDR3aa: ASTTLGEPQH; j_gene: TRBJ1-5; v_gene: TRBV7-6; d_gene: NA
CDR3aa: ATSDTGTDFYNEQF; j_gene: TRBJ2-1; v_gene: TRBV24-1; d_gene: NA
CDR3aa: ASSRIGTGREKLF; j_gene: TRBJ1-4; v_gene: TRBV6-5; d_gene: TRBD1
CDR3aa: ASIPRTGGNTEAF; j_gene: TRBJ1-1; v_gene: TRBV27; d_gene: TRBD1
CDR3aa: ASSPEGQGRDQPQH; j_gene: TRBJ1-5; v_gene: TRBV18; d_gene: TRBD1
CDR3aa: ATSDGQGTGNTIY; j_gene: TRBJ1-3; v_gene: TRBV24-1; d_gene: TRBD1
CDR3aa: ASSQGSNQPQH; j_gene: TRBJ1-5; v_gene: TRBV3-1/TRBV3-2; d_gene: NA
CDR3aa: ASSRGNEAF; j_gene: TRBJ1-1; v_gene: TRBV7-8; d_gene: NA
CDR3aa: ASSPTSLIADYEQY; j_gene: TRBJ2-7; v_gene: TRBV5-1; d_gene: NA
CDR3aa: ASSPGGQNSPLH; j_gene: TRBJ1-6; v_gene: TRBV5-6; d_gene: NA
CDR3aa: ASQLLGGGAEEF; j_gene: TRBJ2-1; v_gene: TRBV6-5; d_gene: NA
CDR3aa: SGGSGFSTDTQY; j_gene: TRBJ2-3; v_gene: TRBV29-1; d_gene: NA
CDR3aa: ATSAFKTESNTGELF; j_gene: TRBJ2-2; v_gene: TRBV24-1; d_gene: NA
CDR3aa: ASNLTSSFEQY; j_gene: TRBJ2-7; v_gene: TRBV21-1; d_gene: NA
CDR3aa: AWSVLGGTDTQY; j_gene: TRBJ2-3; v_gene: TRBV30; d_gene: NA
CDR3aa: ASRSGTSPNTGELF; j_gene: TRBJ2-2; v_gene: TRBV4-1; d_gene: TRBD2
CDR3aa: ASSSRGVAGEQY; j_gene: TRBJ2-7; v_gene: TRBV3-1/TRBV3-2; d_gene: TRBD2
CDR3aa: ASSSRGEKLF; j_gene: TRBJ1-4; v_gene: TRBV7-2; d_gene: NA
CDR3aa: ASSQARTVNYGYT; j_gene: TRBJ1-2; v_gene: TRBV3-1/TRBV3-2; d_gene: NA
CDR3aa: ASSQDTSSYNEQF; j_gene: TRBJ2-1; v_gene: TRBV14; d_gene: NA
CDR3aa: ASSFRTLGYEQY; j_gene: TRBJ2-7; v_gene: TRBV6-5; d_gene: NA
CDR3aa: ASSHQGQQSYEQY; j_gene: TRBJ2-7; v_gene: TRBV7-9; d_gene: TRBD1
CDR3aa: ASRLAGGEGRQETQY; j_gene: TRBJ2-5; v_gene: TRBV5-4; d_gene: TRBD2
CDR3aa: ASSVDRQGRYGYT; j_gene: TRBJ1-2; v_gene: TRBV9; d_gene: TRBD1
CDR3aa: ASSQSGGEQY; j_gene: TRBJ2-7; v_gene: TRBV23-1; d_gene: NA
CDR3aa: ASTPGVRNTEAF; j_gene: TRBJ1-1; v_gene: TRBV4-1; d_gene: NA
CDR3aa: ASIPGSNTGELF; j_gene: TRBJ2-2; v_gene: TRBV6-5; d_gene: NA
CDR3aa: ASSPLWGQDQETQY; j_gene: TRBJ2-5; v_gene: TRBV3-1/TRBV3-2; d_gene: TRBD1
CDR3aa: ASSPQLASEQY; j_gene: TRBJ2-7; v_gene: TRBV3-1/TRBV3-2; d_gene: NA
CDR3aa: ASSQQGSNQPQH; j_gene: TRBJ1-5; v_gene: TRBV3-1/TRBV3-2; d_gene: NA
CDR3aa: ASGTGRYNEQF; j_gene: TRBJ2-1; v_gene: TRBV6-5; d_gene: TRBD1
CDR3aa: ASSYGDGVNTEAF; j_gene: TRBJ1-1; v_gene: TRBV6-6; d_gene: NA
CDR3aa: ASSLSYGSYNEQF; j_gene: TRBJ2-1; v_gene: TRBV11-2; d_gene: NA
CDR3aa: ASGLAGRTGSTDTQY; j_gene: TRBJ2-3; v_gene: TRBV12-5; d_gene: TRBD1
CDR3aa: ASSIRRESSYEQF; j_gene: TRBJ2-1; v_gene: TRBV19; d_gene: TRBD2
CDR3aa: ASSPDRGTGNTIY; j_gene: TRBJ1-3; v_gene: TRBV7-2; d_gene: TRBD1
CDR3aa: ASRTPVKAPGELF; j_gene: TRBJ2-2; v_gene: TRBV28; d_gene: NA
CDR3aa: ASSYRGQGNTEAF; j_gene: TRBJ1-1; v_gene: TRBV6-5; d_gene: TRBD1
CDR3aa: ASSLSSSGRRELF; j_gene: TRBJ2-2; v_gene: TRBV28; d_gene: TRBD2
CDR3aa: ASSESTGINQPQH; j_gene: TRBJ1-5; v_gene: TRBV10-2; d_gene: TRBD1